The entry below gives a single T cell receptor (beta chain) sequence along with its context. Its antigen is as yet unknown. This entry belongs to a study of T-cell memory formation after mild COVID-19. Study summary: Each donor largely had its own TCR clusters.

A 5'RACE reaction primed in the constant segment made cDNA libraries of TCR alpha and TCR beta, and these carried sample barcodes and UMIs. TCRdb reanalysed the 5' RACE reads using MiXCR and keeps one entry per CDR3 protein. The sample yields fewer than 350,000 distinct CDR3 sequences, less than 20% seen once. This CDR3 spans 14 amino acids. The ends were cut back, 5 bases at V and 3 bases at J, with 14 bases in the middle. From germline, CDR1 is SGDLS and CDR2 YYNGEE. Points from the study as a whole: Pre-infection memory harbored some responding clones, suggesting cross-reactive memory joined. Later expanders leaned CD4+, whereas clones that contracted between day 15 and 85 were balanced CD4/CD8.

The sample was PBMCs or a T cell subset sorted from them (not recorded which). The receptor's source is a man aged 18 to 29 who had mild COVID-19 (a few samples of this study predate the infection). Cell type and time point are not known. This chain uses TRBV9 with TRBJ1-1; D is perhaps TRBD1 (5 bases). The CDR3 DNA reads TGTGCCAGCAGGATGGGGGGAGGGGACACTGAAGCTTTCTTT. Protein product: CASRMGGGDTEAFF.